The present TCR beta chain was sequenced within a study of blood T cell repertoires in COVID-19. Libraries were prepared by immunoSEQ multiplex PCR; TCRdb keeps only in-frame clonotypes and omits some of them. The table lists under 250,000 clones, just over 85% of them singletons. Germline V gives CDR1 ENHRY, CDR2 SYGVKD. Trimming removed 3 bases from V and 4 bases from J; junction bases left unmatched: 5. The CDR3 spans 15 residues. Sequenced sample: peripheral blood. This sequence joins TRBV10-3 and TRBJ2-2, with 7 bases fitting TRBD1. The receptor was isolated from a man aged 45-65 years with COVID-19, enrolled during active disease. This CDR3 is CAISEEGQSTGELFF. In DNA, the CDR3 is TGTGCCATCAGTGAAGAGGGACAGTCCACCGGGGAGCTGTTTTTT.